This T cell receptor beta chain was obtained from a study of shared clonotypes between healthy human individuals. Broader study findings: Naive subsets generally exceeded memory subsets in estimated richness.

Deep was the level at which the assay was run. The protocol was immunoSEQ multiplex PCR, while the TCRdb copy is restricted to in-frame clones and leaves out a portion. The table has roughly 2.1 million clones, approximately 94% seen once. CD45RO negativity and positive selection for CCR7 defined naive CD8 cells, a population that excluded terminally differentiated effector memory CD45RA+ cells. A word on this clone: Its antigen is still unknown.

This sequence was found in a man aged 18 to 30 in good health. Some clones in this sample may be carry-over from other donors' samples. The sequenced sample was naive CD8+ T cells from PBMCs.

This CDR3 reads CASRSIIGRIYGYTF. The CDR3 coding sequence is TGTGCCAGCAGAAGTATTATAGGGCGGATCTATGGCTACACCTTC. The rearrangement links TRBV6-5 to TRBJ1-2; D not resolved. Trimming cost V 6 bases and J 4 bases, with 18 bases left between them. The CDR3 is 15 residues long. CDR1 and CDR2 (germline): MNHEY, SVGAGI.